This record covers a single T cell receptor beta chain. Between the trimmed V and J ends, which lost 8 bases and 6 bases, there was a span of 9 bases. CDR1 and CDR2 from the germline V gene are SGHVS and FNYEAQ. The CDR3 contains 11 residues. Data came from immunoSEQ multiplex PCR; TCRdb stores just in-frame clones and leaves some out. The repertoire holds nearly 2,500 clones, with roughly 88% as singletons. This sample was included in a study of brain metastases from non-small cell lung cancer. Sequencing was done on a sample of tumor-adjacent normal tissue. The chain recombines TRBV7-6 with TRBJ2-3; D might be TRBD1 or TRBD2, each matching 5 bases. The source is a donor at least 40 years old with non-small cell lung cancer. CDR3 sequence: CASDGADTQYF. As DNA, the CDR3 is TGTGCCAGCGACGGGGCGGATACGCAGTATTTT.